This entry lists 14 T cell receptor beta chains sequenced from one sample in a study of radiotherapy plus CTLA-4 blockade in lung cancer. Profiled with immunoSEQ multiplex PCR; TCRdb holds only in-frame clones, not every one. The table shows 70,000 to 95,000 clones, with approximately 83% occurring only once. Sequencing was performed on peripheral blood, taken from a patient treated with radiotherapy plus ipilimumab. The source of these receptors is a human donor with non-small cell lung cancer that progressed on radiotherapy plus ipilimumab.

The rearrangement joins TRBV28 to TRBJ1-2; TRBD1 matches at 7 bases. The CDR3 runs to 17 residues. J gave up 2 bases and V 5 bases, and 14 bases lay outside the gene matches. Germline CDR1 is MDHEN and CDR2 is SYDVKM. This chain's CDR3 is CASSPGGVQGINYGYTF. The CDR3 nucleotides are TGTGCCAGCAGTCCTGGCGGTGTACAGGGGATCAACTATGGCTACACCTTC.

This chain links TRBV27 with TRBJ2-3, with D possibly TRBD2 on 5 matching bases. V was shortened by 4 bases and J by 0 bases, with 17 bases between the two germline ends. The CDR3 covers 17 residues. Germline V gene data show CDR1 as MNHEY and CDR2 as SMNVEV (reference sequence). The CDR3 sequence is CASSWAGLTPSTDTQYF. CDR3 nucleotide sequence: TGTGCCAGCAGTTGGGCAGGACTTACCCCTAGCACAGATACGCAGTATTTT.

This chain connects TRBV5-1 to TRBJ2-7; 7 bases line up with TRBD1. V gave up 0 bases and J gave up 2 bases; unmatched junction bases: 5. Germline V gene sequence: CDR1 SGHRS, CDR2 YFSETQ. The CDR3 consists of 15 residues. The CDR3: CASSLVEDRAYEQYF. CDR3 nucleotide sequence: TGCGCCAGCAGCTTGGTTGAAGACAGGGCCTACGAGCAGTACTTC.

Only one count was recorded for this clone. This sequence joins TRBV18 and TRBJ2-1, with D unclear. This CDR3 comprises 16 residues. V shed 3 bases and J shed 8 bases, with 20 bases lying between them. Germline CDR1 KGHSH, CDR2 LQKENI. In DNA, the CDR3 is TGTGCCAGCTCACCCGAGTTGGACCCATTCATCCATGAGCAGTTCTTC. This sequence encodes CASSPELDPFIHEQFF.

This clone came up once. The V gene is TRBV7-2, the J gene TRBJ2-5; D uncertain. The J call is uncertain, as TRBJ2-7 better fits the DNA end. The CDR3 is made up of 15 amino acids. Looked up from germline, CDR1 is SGHTA and CDR2 is FQGNSA. Written as DNA, the CDR3 is TGTGCCAGCAGCTTGAGTTTTCCTCTCGGGTACGAGCAGTACTTC. Its protein product is CASSLSFPLGYEQYF.

The chain is built from TRBV4-1 and TRBJ1-1; no clear D. The CDR3 is made up of 16 amino acids. Germline values: CDR1 MGHRA, CDR2 YSYEKL. Trimming shortened V by 0 bases and J by 0 bases, and 11 bases separated the two germline ends. This chain's CDR3 is CASSQDPHSMNTEAFF. For the CDR3, the DNA is TGCGCCAGCAGCCAAGACCCTCACAGCATGAACACTGAAGCTTTCTTT.

The chain couples TRBV4-3 to TRBJ1-1; no clear D gene. V was pared by 1 base and J by 0 bases, with 9 bases between. Per the germline V gene, CDR1 is LGHNA and CDR2 is YSLEER. This CDR3 region has 15 residues. CDR3 residues: CASSQVVYLNTEAFF. The DNA for the CDR3 is TGCGCCAGCAGCCAAGTTGTTTACTTGAACACTGAAGCTTTCTTT.

This chain joins TRBV7-2 and TRBJ2-5, with D possibly matching TRBD1 (5 bases). CDR3 length equals 14 residues. V lost 5 bases, J lost 0 bases, and 10 bases lay in between. CDR1 and CDR2 (germline): SGHTA, FQGNSA. The CDR3 reads CASSPDRYQETQYF. For the CDR3, the DNA is TGTGCCAGCAGCCCAGACAGATACCAAGAGACCCAGTACTTC.

This chain joins TRBV5-8 and TRBJ2-3; D unclear. The CDR3 contains 12 residues. The germline CDR1 and CDR2 sequences are SGHTS and YDEGEE. Trimming shortened V by 2 bases and J by 5 bases, and 6 bases separated the two germline ends. The CDR3 nucleotides read TGTGCCAGCAGCTTCGGTAGAGATACGCAGTATTTT. The encoded protein is CASSFGRDTQYF.

The chain recombines TRBV29-1 with TRBJ1-2; D remains unclear. V lost 0 bases to trimming and J lost 5 bases, with 13 bases between them. From germline, CDR1 is SQVTM and CDR2 ANQGSEA. CDR3 length: 14 amino acids. The CDR3 protein is CSVEEERPLYGYTF. CDR3 DNA sequence: TGCAGCGTTGAAGAGGAACGTCCTCTTTATGGCTACACCTTC.

V is TRBV6-1 and J is TRBJ2-7; no definite D call. This CDR3 comprises 12 residues. Per the germline V gene, CDR1 is MNHNS and CDR2 is SASEGT. Trimming took 1 base from V and 3 from J, leaving 4 bases between them. For the CDR3, the DNA is TGTGCCAGCAGTGAAGGGGGCTACGAGCAGTACTTC. Its protein is CASSEGGYEQYF.

The chain carries TRBV9 and TRBJ2-2, with no clear D. Germline V gene sequence: CDR1 SGDLS, CDR2 YYNGEE. CDR3 length equals 14 residues. V lost 0 bases and J lost 5, with 8 bases in between. The CDR3 DNA follows: TGTGCCAGCAGCGTAGCGCTTGGGACCGGGGAGCTGTTTTTT. Translated, it gives CASSVALGTGELFF.

The genes are TRBV19 and TRBJ2-6; TRBD1 matches at 8 bases. With 7 bases clipped from V and 0 bases from J, the junction kept 17 bases outside the gene matches. There are 20 residues in the CDR3. Per the germline V gene, CDR1 is LNHDA and CDR2 is SQIVND (reference sequence). The CDR3 protein is CASTNDRGPALISGANVLTF. The CDR3 DNA is TGTGCCAGTACGAATGACAGGGGTCCGGCGCTGATCTCTGGGGCCAACGTCCTGACTTTC.

V usage is TRBV2 and J usage is TRBJ1-2; 9 bases are shared with TRBD1. The germline gives CDR1 SNHLY, CDR2 FYNNEI. CDR3 length: 12 residues. Unmatched junction bases numbered 4, after V lost 6 bases and J lost 8 bases. CDR3 amino acids: CASRQGARGYTF. The DNA of the CDR3 is TGTGCCAGCAGACAGGGGGCGAGAGGCTACACCTTC. Combining the CDR3 with reference TRBV2 and TRBJ1-2 gives the whole variable domain EPEVTQTPSHQVTQMGQEVILRCVPISNHLYFYWYRQILGQKVEFLVSFYNNEISEKSEIFDDQFSVERPDGSNFTLKIRSTKLEDSAMYFCASRQGARGYTFGSGTRLTVV.